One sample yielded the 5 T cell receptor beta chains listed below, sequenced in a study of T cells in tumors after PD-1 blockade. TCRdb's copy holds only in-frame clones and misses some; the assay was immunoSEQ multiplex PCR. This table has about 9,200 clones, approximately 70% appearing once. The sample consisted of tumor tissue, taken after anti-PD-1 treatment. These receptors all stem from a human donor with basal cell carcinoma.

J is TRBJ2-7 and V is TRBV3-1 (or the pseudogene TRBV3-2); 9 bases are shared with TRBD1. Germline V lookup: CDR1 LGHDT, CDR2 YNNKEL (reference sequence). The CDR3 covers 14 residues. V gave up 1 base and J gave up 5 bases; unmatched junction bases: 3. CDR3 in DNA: TGTGCCAGCAGCCAAGTGAGGACAGGGGACGAGCAGTACTTC. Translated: CASSQVRTGDEQYF.

The CDR3 coding sequence is TGTGCCAGCAGCCTCTGGACAGGGGCCTACGAGCAGTACTTC. The encoded protein is CASSLWTGAYEQYF. V and J are TRBV7-6 and TRBJ2-7; 9 nucleotides match TRBD1. The CDR3 extends over 14 amino acids. Losses at the gene ends were 5 bases for V and 2 bases for J; bases not matched to a gene: 4. CDR1 and CDR2 from the germline V gene are SGHVS and FNYEAQ.

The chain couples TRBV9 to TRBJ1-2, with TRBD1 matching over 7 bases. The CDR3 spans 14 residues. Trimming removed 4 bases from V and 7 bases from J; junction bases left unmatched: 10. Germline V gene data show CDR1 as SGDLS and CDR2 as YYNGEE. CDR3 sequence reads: CASSSPSRGAGYTF. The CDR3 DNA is TGTGCCAGCAGCTCTCCTTCCAGGGGGGCTGGCTACACCTTC.

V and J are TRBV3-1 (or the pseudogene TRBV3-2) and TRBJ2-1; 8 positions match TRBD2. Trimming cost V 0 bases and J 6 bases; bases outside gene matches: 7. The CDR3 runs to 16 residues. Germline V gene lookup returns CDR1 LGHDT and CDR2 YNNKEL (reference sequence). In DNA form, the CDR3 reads TGTGCCAGCAGCCAAGATGGGCGGGGGGACCTCAATGAGCAGTTCTTC. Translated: CASSQDGRGDLNEQFF.

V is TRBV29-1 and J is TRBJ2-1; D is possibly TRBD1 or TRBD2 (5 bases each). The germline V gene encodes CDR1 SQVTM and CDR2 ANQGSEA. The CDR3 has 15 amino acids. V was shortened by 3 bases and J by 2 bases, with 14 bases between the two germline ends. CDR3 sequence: CSVDGIQEAYNEQFF. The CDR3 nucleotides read TGCAGCGTTGATGGTATACAGGAGGCCTACAATGAGCAGTTCTTC.